The 32 T cell receptor beta chains reported below all come from one sample, sequenced in a study of cytomegalovirus exposure and HLA in healthy donors. With 60 Vbeta and 13 Jbeta primers, the PCR was carried out. The assay was immunoSEQ multiplex PCR, and TCRdb's table has in-frame clones only and misses some. The sample lists 100,000 to 120,000 clones, just under 80% occurring once. The specimen sequenced was PBMCs. All receptors come from a male donor in good health and CMV-seronegative.

This chain links TRBV7-2 with TRBJ2-7; a possible D gene is TRBD2 (6 bases). The V gene lost 5 bases and the J gene lost 2 bases, with 13 bases spanning the gap. The length of the CDR3 is 14 residues. From germline, CDR1 is SGHTA and CDR2 FQGNSA. DNA for the CDR3: TGTGCCAGCAGCCGGGGGAGCGCTCCCTACGAGCAGTACTTC. The encoded protein is CASSRGSAPYEQYF.

V gene TRBV4-1 combines with J gene TRBJ1-2, with D uncertain. Germline V gene lookup returns CDR1 MGHRA and CDR2 YSYEKL. The CDR3 extends over 15 amino acids. Trimming took off 1 base at V and 4 bases at J, with 13 bases between the two ends. Here the CDR3 reads CASSQAPTVSYGYTF. In DNA form, the CDR3 reads TGCGCCAGCAGCCAAGCCCCTACAGTCAGCTATGGCTACACCTTC.

The chain recombines TRBV2 with TRBJ2-3, with TRBD1 matching over 7 bases. Germline V CDR1 and CDR2: SNHLY, FYNNEI. The CDR3 covers 18 residues. The ends lost 6 bases at V and 4 bases at J; junction bases unmatched: 19. For the CDR3, the DNA is TGTGCCAGCAGCAGCCTCCTATTCGGGACAGCAAATGCAGATACGCAGTATTTT. Protein sequence: CASSSLLFGTANADTQYF.

This chain connects TRBV4-3 to TRBJ2-1; TRBD2 matches at 7 bases. The J segment lost 2 bases and the V segment lost 1 base, leaving 8 bases of the junction unmatched. This CDR3 spans 17 amino acids. Germline values: CDR1 LGHNA, CDR2 YSLEER. This CDR3 reads CASSQAPRELTYNEQFF. In DNA, the CDR3 is TGCGCCAGCAGCCAAGCGCCGCGGGAGCTTACCTACAATGAGCAGTTCTTC.

This clone came up a few times. The chain joins TRBV5-6 to TRBJ2-1; TRBD2 is a possible D gene (6 bases). V was shortened by 3 bases and J by 3 bases, with 16 bases between the two germline ends. This CDR3 is built from 16 residues. Looked up from germline, CDR1 is SGHDT and CDR2 is YYEEEE. The DNA of the CDR3 is TGTGCCAGCAGCTCCTTAGCGGCTCTCCTCTACAATGAGCAGTTCTTC. It yields the protein CASSSLAALLYNEQFF.

The chain couples TRBV5-1 to TRBJ2-1, with 9 bases that match TRBD2. CDR3 length: 15 amino acids. Germline CDR1 SGHRS, CDR2 YFSETQ. V dropped 2 bases and J dropped 6; count of bases not matched to a gene: 6. The CDR3 spells CASSFRGLATNEQFF. CDR3 nucleotide sequence: TGCGCCAGCAGCTTCCGTGGACTAGCGACCAATGAGCAGTTCTTC.

The chain recombines TRBV27 with TRBJ1-1; 8 bases line up with TRBD1. CDR1 and CDR2 from the germline V gene are MNHEY and SMNVEV (reference sequence). Germline trimming cut 6 bases from V and 0 bases from J; bases unmatched to any gene: 0. The CDR3 consists of 13 residues. The CDR3 bases are TGTGCCAGCAGACAGGGGGTGAACACTGAAGCTTTCTTT. The encoded protein is CASRQGVNTEAFF.

This chain uses TRBV9 with TRBJ2-7; 7 bases agree with TRBD2. V shed 2 bases, J shed 0 bases, and the junction held 8 bases outside the gene matches. This CDR3 comprises 16 residues. CDR1 and CDR2 from the germline V gene are SGDLS and YYNGEE. The CDR3 DNA is TGTGCCAGCAGCGTGGGGGGGTGGCAGAGCTCCTACGAGCAGTACTTC. Translated, it gives CASSVGGWQSSYEQYF. Supplemented by reference TRBV9 and TRBJ2-7, the full variable domain reads DSGVTQTPKHLITATGQRVTLRCSPRSGDLSVYWYQQSLDQGLQFLIQYYNGEERAKGNILERFSAQQFPDLHSELNLSSLELGDSALYFCASSVGGWQSSYEQYFGPGTRLTVT.

The chain combines TRBV7-8 with TRBJ2-1; D ambiguous. The length of the CDR3 is 16 residues. V gave up 5 bases and J gave up 0 bases, with 14 bases separating them. Germline CDR1 is SGHVS and CDR2 is FQNEAQ. CDR3 nucleotides: TGTGCCAGCAGCCACCGAGTCTCGAGCTCCTACAATGAGCAGTTCTTC. The encoded protein is CASSHRVSSSYNEQFF.

The CDR3 loop is CASSNEEGGMNQPQHF. Written as DNA, the CDR3 is TGTGCCAGTAGTAACGAGGAGGGTGGTATGAATCAGCCCCAGCATTTT. The rearrangement joins TRBV19 to TRBJ1-5, with D unresolved. CDR1 is LNHDA and CDR2 is SQIVND in the germline V gene (reference sequence). V lost 4 bases to trimming and J lost 4 bases, with 17 bases between them. CDR3 length equals 16 residues. The variable domain in full, completed from reference TRBV19 and TRBJ1-5, reads DGGITQSPKYLFRKEGQNVTLSCEQNLNHDAMYWYRQDPGQGLRLIYYSQIVNDFQKGDIAEGYSVSREKKESFPLTVTSAQKNPTAFYLCASSNEEGGMNQPQHFGDGTRLSIL.

The chain has TRBV14 and TRBJ2-2; TRBD2 is a possible D gene (6 bases). Trimming took off 4 bases at V and 4 bases at J, with 19 bases between the two ends. Germline V gene data show CDR1 as SGHDN and CDR2 as FVKESK. This CDR3 contains 17 residues. The CDR3 DNA reads TGTGCCAGCAGCCCCGTGGGGGGTATTAGCGGCACCGGGGAGCTGTTTTTT. The encoded protein is CASSPVGGISGTGELFF.

CDR3 amino acids: CASRVQGVNTEAFF. CDR3 DNA sequence: TGTGCCAGTAGAGTACAGGGTGTGAACACTGAAGCTTTCTTT. The chain uses TRBV27 and TRBJ1-1; a weak D match, TRBD1 (6 bases). CDR3 size: 14 residues. Trimming removed 9 bases at V and 0 bases at J, with 14 bases between. From germline, CDR1 is MNHEY and CDR2 SMNVEV (reference sequence).

The rearrangement uses TRBV19 and TRBJ2-3; TRBD1 is a possible D gene (6 bases). V lost 6 bases, J lost 6 bases, and 7 bases lay in between. CDR3 size: 11 residues. The germline V gene has CDR1 LNHDA and CDR2 SQIVND (reference sequence). The CDR3 DNA reads as TGTGCCAGTAGGGGGGCGGATACGCAGTATTTT. Amino acids: CASRGADTQYF.

The chain has TRBV30 and TRBJ1-2; 11 nucleotides match TRBD1. The V and J ends lost 1 base and 4 bases, in that order; junction bases with no gene match: 2. This CDR3 has 14 residues. Germline loops: CDR1 GTSNPN, CDR2 SVGIG (reference sequence). The CDR3 DNA reads as TGTGCCTGGAGTGAGGGACAGGGGGTCTATGGCTACACCTTC. Translating it yields CAWSEGQGVYGYTF.

This clone has more than one count but fewer than ten. As DNA, the CDR3 is TGTGCCAGCCGGTTGGCAGGGGTGGACTCCTACGAGCAGTACTTC. Translating it yields CASRLAGVDSYEQYF. The V gene is TRBV6-5, the J gene TRBJ2-7; maybe TRBD1 (6 bases). V was cut by 8 bases and J by 0 bases, with 17 bases left in between. The CDR3 runs 15 residues. CDR1 and CDR2 from the germline V gene are MNHEY and SVGAGI.

CDR3 nucleotide sequence: TGCGCCAGCAGACGAAACCCAGGGGAAGGATCAGCTTTCTTT. Its protein product is CASRRNPGEGSAFF. The V call is TRBV4-1, the J call TRBJ1-1; weak D call: TRBD1 (6 bases). The CDR3 is 14 residues long. The germline CDR1 and CDR2 sequences are MGHRA and YSYEKL. V lost 6 bases, J lost 10 bases, and 21 bases lay in between.

About this clone itself: The junction differs from germline at one of its ends, possibly a read error. The CDR3 DNA follows: TGCGCCAGCAGCCCCCTTGATAGCGGGCCATACGGGCAGTACTTC. It yields the protein CASSPLDSGPYGQYF. V usage is TRBV5-1 and J usage is TRBJ2-7; 7 bases are a match to TRBD2. CDR3 size: 15 residues. Germline V gene sequence: CDR1 SGHRS, CDR2 YFSETQ. The full variable domain, in which reference TRBV5-1 and TRBJ2-7 provide the parts outside the CDR3, is KAGVTQTPRYLIKTRGQQVTLSCSPISGHRSVSWYQQTPGQGLQFLFEYFSETQRNKGNFPGRFSGRQFSNSRSEMNVSTLELGDSALYLCASSPLDSGPYGQYFGPGTRLTVT.

This chain connects TRBV2 to TRBJ2-2; 7 bases fit TRBD1. Germline V lookup: CDR1 SNHLY, CDR2 FYNNEI. J was trimmed by 4 bases and V by 9 bases; bases with no gene match: 11. This CDR3 is 15 amino acids long. CDR3 DNA sequence: TGTGCCAGTCGGACCCTACAGGGGTCCACCGGGGAGCTGTTTTTT. As protein: CASRTLQGSTGELFF.

The chain uses TRBV5-4 and TRBJ1-1, with a tentative D call TRBD1 (5 bases). CDR1 is SGHNT, CDR2 YYREEE, per germline (reference sequence). This CDR3 spans 12 amino acids. V was pared by 5 bases and J by 3 bases, with 8 bases between. The CDR3 region has the DNA TGTGCCAGCAGTCCCAGGGACACTGAAGCTTTCTTT. This codes for CASSPRDTEAFF.

This clone was counted a few times. V is TRBV6-1 and J is TRBJ2-1, with TRBD2 matching 12 bases. The CDR3 covers 16 residues. With 2 bases clipped from V and 3 bases from J, the junction kept 2 bases outside the gene matches. In germline, CDR1 is MNHNS, CDR2 SASEGT. The DNA for the CDR3 is TGTGCCAGCAGTGAAAGGACTAGCGGGAACTACAATGAGCAGTTCTTC. Residues: CASSERTSGNYNEQFF.

The chain has TRBV5-1 and TRBJ2-7; 8 positions match TRBD1. The germline V gene encodes CDR1 SGHRS and CDR2 YFSETQ. With V trimmed by 2 bases and J by 2 bases, 3 bases remained unmatched. The CDR3 sequence is 14 residues long. The DNA of the CDR3 is TGCGCCAGCAGCTTTGGGACAGGTGCCTACGAGCAGTACTTC. It is translated as CASSFGTGAYEQYF.

The chain employs TRBV28 and TRBJ1-5; D is unresolved. Germline CDR1 reads MDHEN; CDR2 reads SYDVKM. This CDR3 comprises 10 residues. V lost 8 bases, J lost 4 bases, and 3 bases lay in between. DNA of the CDR3: TGTGCCAGCCATAATCAGCCCCAGCATTTT. It codes for CASHNQPQHF.

The CDR3 reads CSVDPGLAGANEQFF. The CDR3 region has the DNA TGCAGCGTTGACCCGGGACTAGCGGGAGCCAATGAGCAGTTCTTC. The chain recombines TRBV29-1 with TRBJ2-1; 14 nucleotides agree with TRBD2. Germline loops: CDR1 SQVTM, CDR2 ANQGSEA. V lost 3 bases to trimming and J lost 6 bases; unmatched junction nucleotides: 4. The CDR3 is 15 amino acids.

The chain joins TRBV30 to TRBJ2-7, with D perhaps matching TRBD1 (6 bases). The ends were cut back, 1 base at V and 0 bases at J, with 7 bases in the middle. CDR1 is GTSNPN and CDR2 is SVGIG in the germline V gene (reference sequence). The CDR3 has 13 residues. The CDR3 loop is CAWSEGVSYEQYF. As DNA, the CDR3 is TGTGCCTGGAGTGAGGGGGTCTCCTACGAGCAGTACTTC.

This clone was seen only a few times. The J gene is TRBJ2-7, the V gene TRBV7-2, with TRBD2 matching over 11 bases. The CDR3 is made up of 13 amino acids. Germline V CDR1 and CDR2: SGHTA, FQGNSA. Losses at the gene ends were 4 bases for V and 6 bases for J; bases not matched to a gene: 2. This CDR3 reads CASSSLAGGEQYF. For the CDR3, the DNA is TGTGCCAGCAGCTCCCTAGCGGGAGGCGAGCAGTACTTC.

The CDR3 protein is CASSPGTLSYEQYF. CDR3 nucleotide sequence: TGTGCCAGCAGCCCCGGGACACTTTCCTACGAGCAGTACTTC. The J gene is TRBJ2-7, the V gene TRBV2; perhaps TRBD1 as D (6 bases). Germline V lookup: CDR1 SNHLY, CDR2 FYNNEI. The CDR3 contains 14 residues. Trimming stripped 6 bases from V and 1 base from J, with 13 bases between.

The DNA for the CDR3 is TGTGCCTGGAGTGGGGGAGGGCCGGAGACCCAGTACTTC. This encodes CAWSGGGPETQYF. This chain uses TRBV30 with TRBJ2-5, with 7 nucleotides matching TRBD2. With 1 base clipped from V and 5 bases from J, the junction kept 4 bases outside the gene matches. There are 13 residues in the CDR3. CDR1 is GTSNPN, CDR2 SVGIG, per germline (reference sequence).

In this sample, this clone turned up once. This rearrangement joins TRBV27 to TRBJ2-1, with 8 bases identical to TRBD2. V trimming: 6 bases; J trimming: 6 bases; junction bases outside the gene matches: 13. CDR3 size: 16 residues. Germline V lookup: CDR1 MNHEY, CDR2 SMNVEV (reference sequence). The CDR3 protein is CASSRGRGLESNEQFF. The CDR3 region has the DNA TGTGCCAGCAGCCGAGGCCGGGGACTAGAGTCCAATGAGCAGTTCTTC.

The chain's CDR3 is CASSKQRGNQPQHF. CDR3 bases: TGTGCCAGCAGTAAACAGAGGGGCAATCAGCCCCAGCATTTT. The chain employs TRBV28 and TRBJ1-5; D is uncertain. V lost 5 bases and J 2 bases, leaving 10 bases between the germline ends. The CDR3 extends over 14 amino acids. Germline lookup yields CDR1 MDHEN and CDR2 SYDVKM.

The sample holds a few counts of this clone. This rearrangement joins TRBV30 to TRBJ2-1; 7 positions match TRBD2. The ends lost 0 bases at V and 9 bases at J; junction bases unmatched: 11. Germline CDR1 is GTSNPN and CDR2 is SVGIG (reference sequence). The CDR3 runs to 15 residues. The DNA for the CDR3 is TGTGCCTGGAGTGTACCCGGGGGGACCTTGAGTGAGCAGTTCTTC. This sequence encodes CAWSVPGGTLSEQFF.

The DNA of the CDR3 is TGTGCCAGCAGCCAAGGGCTGAGCGGACAGGGGGGAGGCCAGCCCCAGCATTTT. Its protein product is CASSQGLSGQGGGQPQHF. The rearrangement joins TRBV4-2 to TRBJ1-5; 10 positions match TRBD1. Germline values: CDR1 LGHNA, CDR2 YNFKEQ. This CDR3 region has 18 residues. After removal of 1 base from V and 7 bases from J, the junction contained 13 bases not matched to a gene.

The chain links TRBV27 to TRBJ2-2; TRBD2 matches at 9 bases. This CDR3 has 17 amino acids. CDR1 and CDR2 from the germline V gene are MNHEY and SMNVEV (reference sequence). After removal of 3 bases from V and 4 bases from J, the junction contained 9 bases not matched to a gene. CDR3 sequence (DNA): TGTGCCAGCAGTTTGTCTGGGCTAGCGGGACGCACCGGGGAGCTGTTTTTT. Its protein product is CASSLSGLAGRTGELFF.